The T cell receptor beta chain under discussion was sequenced for a study of T-cell memory formation after mild COVID-19 (dated by TCRdb to about 2021). Regarding the complete study: TCR sequence clusters from the two donors were largely donor specific. T-cell clones expanding and contracting after mild COVID-19 in two donors were tracked by longitudinal TCRalpha and TCRbeta repertoire sequencing. Two young, previously healthy adult volunteers made up the cohort, one male and one female. Broader findings and caveats from the paper: Contracting CD4+ clones turned up mainly in the CM and EM memory subsets, whereas EMRA was where CD8+ clones were enriched. Some responding clones were detected in pre-infection memory, suggesting pre-existing cross-reactive memory T cells joined the SARS-CoV-2 response. The study covered only two mild cases, and larger cohorts including severe cases with pre-infection samples were considered necessary. Clones that contracted from day 15 to 85 showed balanced CD4/CD8 phenotypes, whereas a second wave of clones that expanded from day 15 to 37 leaned towards CD4+. Whether the second-wave clones peaking on day 37 were SARS-CoV-2 specific was not confirmed.

Ficoll-Paque density gradient centrifugation was the method used to isolate PBMCs. In regard to this clonotype: Its cognate antigen has yet to be identified. The sample holds no much larger clone one base away, and base qualities are not on file.

The reads were generated on an Illumina NovaSeq 6000. Using 5'RACE with constant-segment primers, TCRalpha and TCRbeta cDNA libraries were constructed, with sample barcodes and unique molecular identifiers added in the process. Trizol reagent was used to extract RNA from every sample. The libraries were amplified in two PCR steps, and the second step added a second sample barcode and Illumina TruSeq adapters. Libraries were sequenced on an Illumina NovaSeq with 2 x 150 bp paired-end reads. In the source study's methods: The reads were demultiplexed and collapsed into UMI-guided consensus sequences using migec v1.2.7. With mixcr v2.1.11, UMI consensuses were aligned to TRA and TRB V and J templates and assembled into clonotypes. Clonotypes were classified as expanded or contracted when called significant by both edgeR and NoisET, with noise models trained on biological replicates. edgeR calls used a false discovery rate-adjusted p below 0.01 and a log2 fold-change threshold of 1. As an exploratory analysis of dynamics, max-normalized trajectories of the 1000 most abundant clonotypes were examined with PCA combined with hierarchical clustering. Separately sequenced CD4+ and CD8+ repertoires were used to assign a CD4 or CD8 phenotype to each responding clone. TCRdb trimmed public reads at Q25 via fastp, called clones via MiXCR and kept in-frame beta chains. When rows share a CDR3 protein, they turn into one entry using the most common DNA and genes. TCRdb, not the original authors, processed these V and J calls. The table for this sample lists just under 550,000 distinct CDR3 sequences; around 21% of them were counted only once. The leading ten clones occupy 9.5% to 15% of the sample.

V loses 4 bases of germline sequence and J loses 2 bases, and the interval between the two ends is 18 bases. Its CDR3 holds 17 amino acids, cysteine through phenylalanine. Just the 51-base CDR3 DNA is kept, in frame starting at base 1. Sequences MGHRA (CDR1) and YSYEKL (CDR2) are obtained from the germline V gene. The rearranged segments are TRBV4-1 and TRBJ1-3; possibly the D gene is TRBD1, per 6 matching bases. The sequenced sample consisted of PBMCs or a T cell subset sorted from them (not recorded which). This TCR came from an adult woman who had mild COVID-19 (a few samples of this study predate the infection). The sample titles of this study are shuffled in the database, so cell type and time point are left out; the donor was told from shared clones. The CDR3 is CASSPGHPKPPGNTIYF. The sequenced DNA is TGCGCCAGCAGCCCGGGACACCCGAAGCCCCCTGGAAACACCATATATTTT.